The clone carrying this T cell receptor beta chain has a handful of counts. Via MiXCR, TCRdb re-called the 5' RACE reads, giving one row per CDR3 protein. The table shows just over 300,000 distinct CDR3 sequences, with just under 20% occurring only once. The data originate from a study of T-cell memory formation after mild COVID-19. Study-level information: The TCR clusters were mostly specific to one donor.

The CDR3 is 15 residues long. V lost 5 bases and J 2 bases, leaving 16 bases between the germline ends. This receptor was identified in a man younger than 35 who had mild COVID-19 (a few samples of this study predate the infection). Cell type and time point are not known. This rearrangement joins TRBV12-3 or TRBV12-4 to TRBJ2-7, with D perhaps TRBD1 or TRBD2 (5 bases each). Sequencing input: PBMCs or a T cell subset sorted from them (not recorded which). Written as DNA, the CDR3 is TGTGCCAGCAGTCCTGGGTTGGGGACCGCCTACGAGCAGTACTTC. It is translated as CASSPGLGTAYEQYF.